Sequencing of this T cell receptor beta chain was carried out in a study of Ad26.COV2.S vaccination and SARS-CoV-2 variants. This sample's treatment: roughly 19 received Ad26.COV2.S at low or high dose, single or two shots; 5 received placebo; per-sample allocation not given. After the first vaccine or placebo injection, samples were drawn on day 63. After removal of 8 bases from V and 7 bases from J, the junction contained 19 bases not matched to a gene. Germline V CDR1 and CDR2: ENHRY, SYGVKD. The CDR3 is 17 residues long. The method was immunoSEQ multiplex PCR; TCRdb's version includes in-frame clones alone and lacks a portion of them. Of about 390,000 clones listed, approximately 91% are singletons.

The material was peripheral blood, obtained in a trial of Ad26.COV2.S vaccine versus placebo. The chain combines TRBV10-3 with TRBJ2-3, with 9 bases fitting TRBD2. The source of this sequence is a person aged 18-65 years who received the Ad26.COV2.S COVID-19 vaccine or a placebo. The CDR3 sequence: CAIGFSSGVGGENTQYF. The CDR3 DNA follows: TGTGCCATCGGGTTTTCTAGCGGGGTTGGCGGGGAGAATACGCAGTATTTT.